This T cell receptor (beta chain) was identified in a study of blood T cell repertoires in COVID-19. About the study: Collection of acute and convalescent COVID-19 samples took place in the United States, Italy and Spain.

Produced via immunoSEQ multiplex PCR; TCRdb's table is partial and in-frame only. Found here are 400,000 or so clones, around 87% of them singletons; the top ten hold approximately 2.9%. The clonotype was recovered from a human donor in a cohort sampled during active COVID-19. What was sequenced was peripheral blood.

CDR3 region: CAISDQPSGQGHYTF. CDR3 bases: TGTGCCATCAGTGATCAGCCTTCGGGACAGGGCCACTACACCTTC. The chain joins TRBV10-3 to TRBJ1-2; 9 nucleotides match TRBD1. Germline CDR1 reads ENHRY; CDR2 reads SYGVKD. The CDR3 length is 15 residues. V shed 3 bases, J shed 10 bases, and the junction held 12 bases outside the gene matches.